Listed below are T cell receptor beta chains from one sample, sequenced in a study of shared clonotypes between healthy human individuals. Some clones are missing from TCRdb's copy, which holds only in-frame ones; the method was immunoSEQ multiplex PCR. The top ten clones hold more than 0.12% of a sample with approximately 2.5 million clones, over 85% of them seen once. Input material: naive CD4+ T cells sorted from blood. The receptors stem from a man aged 18 to 30 in good health. The CDR3 runs from the conserved cysteine through the conserved F or W. Fields, in order: D gene, V gene, J gene, CDR3 protein. A D gene is named only where the DNA matches it firmly.

d_call: -; v_call: TRBV28; j_call: TRBJ2-3; cdr3_aa: CASSLADTQYF
d_call: -; v_call: TRBV6-1; j_call: TRBJ1-1; cdr3_aa: CASILTALNTEAFF
d_call: -; v_call: TRBV15; j_call: TRBJ1-2; cdr3_aa: CATSRREGGLTF
d_call: -; v_call: TRBV2; j_call: TRBJ1-5; cdr3_aa: CASSYSSQPQHF
d_call: -; v_call: TRBV5-1; j_call: TRBJ2-1; cdr3_aa: CASSADSKYNEQFF
d_call: -; v_call: TRBV5-1; j_call: TRBJ1-6; cdr3_aa: CASSLGRTGNSPLHF
d_call: -; v_call: TRBV2; j_call: TRBJ1-1; cdr3_aa: CASADPRTEAFF
d_call: -; v_call: TRBV11-2; j_call: TRBJ2-3; cdr3_aa: CASSLRGGPGDTQYF
d_call: TRBD2; v_call: TRBV4-1; j_call: TRBJ2-1; cdr3_aa: CASSQERTSGAYEQFF
d_call: -; v_call: TRBV30; j_call: TRBJ1-6; cdr3_aa: CAWRSGQNNSPLHF
d_call: -; v_call: TRBV2; j_call: TRBJ2-3; cdr3_aa: CASSDFGGSTDTQYF
d_call: TRBD2; v_call: TRBV5-6; j_call: TRBJ2-5; cdr3_aa: CASSLGLAGETQYF
d_call: -; v_call: TRBV18; j_call: TRBJ2-1; cdr3_aa: CASSRTTPYNEQFF
d_call: -; v_call: TRBV6-5; j_call: TRBJ2-4; cdr3_aa: CASSMGQGNIQYF
d_call: -; v_call: TRBV19; j_call: TRBJ2-2; cdr3_aa: CASIKGQNTGELFF
d_call: -; v_call: TRBV6-5; j_call: TRBJ2-1; cdr3_aa: CASRADRGHEQFF
d_call: -; v_call: TRBV6-1; j_call: TRBJ2-1; cdr3_aa: CASSRAEHNEQFF
d_call: TRBD2; v_call: TRBV30; j_call: TRBJ2-1; cdr3_aa: CAWSRGLAGGQNEQFF
d_call: -; v_call: TRBV6-1; j_call: TRBJ1-3; cdr3_aa: CASSGKGISGNTIYF
d_call: TRBD1; v_call: TRBV30; j_call: TRBJ1-1; cdr3_aa: CAWTGTGQETEAFF
d_call: -; v_call: TRBV27; j_call: TRBJ1-1; cdr3_aa: CASIGQVNTEAFF
d_call: -; v_call: TRBV5-4; j_call: TRBJ1-4; cdr3_aa: CASSFTSGTAANEKLFF
d_call: -; v_call: TRBV18; j_call: TRBJ2-7; cdr3_aa: CASSPLVGPYEQYF
d_call: TRBD1; v_call: TRBV6-6; j_call: TRBJ1-3; cdr3_aa: CATMIQGSGNTIYF
d_call: -; v_call: TRBV19; j_call: TRBJ2-7; cdr3_aa: CASSFGYYRGEQYF
d_call: -; v_call: TRBV2; j_call: TRBJ1-6; cdr3_aa: CASSGEGGSPLHF
d_call: TRBD1; v_call: TRBV30; j_call: -; cdr3_aa: CAWSGTGMYEQYF
d_call: -; v_call: TRBV10-1; j_call: TRBJ2-1; cdr3_aa: CASSMPGGEQFF
d_call: -; v_call: TRBV4-3; j_call: TRBJ2-6; cdr3_aa: CASSQKAIGANVLTF
d_call: -; v_call: TRBV5-1; j_call: TRBJ1-2; cdr3_aa: CASSLGSPGDGYTF
d_call: TRBD2; v_call: TRBV28; j_call: TRBJ2-3; cdr3_aa: CASSPGGGTDTQYF
d_call: TRBD1; v_call: TRBV10-3; j_call: TRBJ2-1; cdr3_aa: CATRQGGNEQFF
d_call: TRBD2; v_call: TRBV28; j_call: TRBJ2-1; cdr3_aa: CASSSRLAEEQFF
d_call: TRBD1; v_call: TRBV19; j_call: TRBJ1-6; cdr3_aa: CASSIPGQGEDSPLHF
d_call: TRBD1; v_call: TRBV19; j_call: TRBJ1-1; cdr3_aa: CASSIGTGDLGTEAFF
d_call: TRBD2; v_call: TRBV19; j_call: TRBJ2-7; cdr3_aa: CASSTSAGGVLYEQYF